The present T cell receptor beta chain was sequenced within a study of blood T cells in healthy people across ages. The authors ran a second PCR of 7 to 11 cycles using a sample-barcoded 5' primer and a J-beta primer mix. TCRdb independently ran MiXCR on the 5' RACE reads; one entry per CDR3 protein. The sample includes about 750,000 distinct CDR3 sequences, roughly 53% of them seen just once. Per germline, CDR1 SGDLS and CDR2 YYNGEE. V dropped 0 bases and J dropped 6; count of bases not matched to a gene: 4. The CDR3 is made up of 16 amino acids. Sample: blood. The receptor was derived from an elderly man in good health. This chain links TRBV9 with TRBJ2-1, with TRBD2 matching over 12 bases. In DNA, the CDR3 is TGTGCCAGCAGCGTAGGAGGGACTAGCGGGCTCAATGAGCAGTTCTTC. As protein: CASSVGGTSGLNEQFF.